This T cell receptor beta chain was documented in a study of T cell responses to AZD1222 COVID-19 vaccine (dated by TCRdb to about 2021). About the investigation overall: AZD1222 recipients with second doses at about 4 weeks or about 12 weeks were pooled, because spike-specific TCR depth and breadth did not differ between schedules. TCR sequencing was performed for roughly 250 trial participants, of whom about 200 were given two doses of AZD1222 and around 25 were given two doses of MenACWY control vaccine. Trial participants were enrolled into age subgroups of 18-55, 56-69 and 70-plus years, which contained 148, 28 and 57 TCR-sequenced participants, respectively. Study-wide findings and limitations: After two AZD1222 doses, both the breadth and the depth of spike-specific TCRs were significantly higher than at day 0 and than in MenACWY recipients. Conclusions about previously exposed vaccinees were limited because only six AZD1222 recipients were SARS-CoV-2 seropositive at baseline. No day 14 peak-response samples were available, so repertoires were characterized only after the peak T cell response. Vaccine-associated CD4 TCRs spanned the whole spike protein, with dominant responses in regions 160-218 and 743-854. In the small 56-69-year group, the increase in depth fell short of significance, most likely because of low power. Participants were mostly white British, with more females than males. The authors suggested clonal diversity may have been underestimated. Reportedly, close to half of the unique spike-specific TCRs recognized epitopes lying outside the regions that are mutated in the B.1.351 and B.1.1.7 variants.

The sample's time point label is to be understood as: baseline before first vaccination. Samples from vaccinated people were obtained from the UK trials COV001 and COV002, which included a single-blind randomized controlled phase 2/3 trial of AZD1222 (ChAdOx1 nCoV-19) in healthy adults. Trial participant PBMC samples were collected at day 0 and day 28 after the second dose for TCRbeta chain sequencing. On this clone itself: The clone's antigen remains unknown. No per-base quality is available; no much larger clone lies one base away.

The CDR3 regions of human TCRbeta chains were analyzed by immunosequencing. The authors' pipeline ran thus. Repertoire TCRs were checked for matches against a reference library of SARS-CoV-2-specific TCRs that had been generated using the MIRA antigen-specificity platform. Breadth was defined as the fraction of unique TCRs that were SARS-CoV-2-associated, and depth was defined as the fraction of total T cells that were SARS-CoV-2-associated. Each spike-specific TCR was assigned to its reactive spike region and to a CD4 or CD8 class using the MIRA data. Log10-transformed breadth and depth values were compared by one-way ANOVA with Sidak's multiple comparisons tests. TCRdb took this table from immuneACCESS and kept in-frame rearrangements with V and J called. Such tables lack part of the clones; where checked against another copy, unresolved V genes explain under half of the gap, and the rest is unexplained. Clone size and the V and J calls come from that table; the DNA yielded D and trimming. This sample lists over 50,000 clones; over 70% were detected once. The ten biggest clones cover approximately 15% of the sample.

V is cut by 4 bases and J by 3 bases, and the space between the germline ends is 7 bases. CDR1 and CDR2 are drawn from the germline V gene (reference sequence): GTSNPN, SVGIG. Spanning cysteine to phenylalanine, the CDR3 consists of 11 amino acids. Only the CDR3 portion is preserved as DNA: 33 bases, with reading frame beginning at the first base. Sequencing was performed on peripheral blood, taken on day 0 of AZD1222 vaccination. This clonotype was sampled from an adult in good health. The V and J segments used are TRBV30 and TRBJ2-7; no D segment can be confidently identified. The DNA sequence is given as TGTGCCTGGACAAAAAACTACGAGCAGTACTTC. It translates to CAWTKNYEQYF.